A single sample is the source of the 27 T cell receptor beta chains below, sequenced in a study of vaccination and CD4 T cells after COVID-19 (dated by TCRdb to the early 2020s). These TCRs' antigens remain unknown. The library was made by PCR. Sequencing instrument: Illumina iSeq 100. TCR sequencing of DNA from cultured CD4+ T cells used the Oncomine TCR Beta short-read assay at the Johns Hopkins FTIC core. In-frame beta chains were kept once TCRdb had trimmed the public reads at Q25 with fastp and called clones with MiXCR. For every CDR3 protein sequence, its rows merge into one entry that carries the most common genes and DNA. The sample table records about 14,000 distinct CDR3 sequences; about 40% of these occur just once. Approximately 13% of the sample is in the top ten clones. The label giving this sample's treatment or condition can be read as: roughly 11-day PBMC culture with coronavirus spike peptide pools or control peptides (ViraFEST assay).

Sequencing was done on a sample of CD4+ T cells from blood, cultured in vitro. The receptors originated from a human donor who had recovered from COVID-19.

The rearrangement links TRBV28 to TRBJ2-1, with D unclear. Trimming cost V 6 bases and J 4 bases, with 19 bases left between them. The CDR3 spans 16 residues. Germline V CDR1 and CDR2: MDHEN, SYDVKM. For the CDR3, the DNA is TGTGCCAGCAGAACCGTCCCGCATCGGGCTTACAATGAGCAGTTCTTC. It is translated as CASRTVPHRAYNEQFF. The variable domain in full, completed from reference TRBV28 and TRBJ2-1, reads DVKVTQSSRYLVKRTGEKVFLECVQDMDHENMFWYRQDPGLGLRLIYFSYDVKMKEKGDIPEGYSVSREKKERFSLILESASTNQTSMYLCASRTVPHRAYNEQFFGPGTRLTVL.

This clonotype was seen just once. The genes are TRBV7-2 and TRBJ2-5; 12 bases match TRBD2. The CDR3 has 17 amino acids. The germline V gene has CDR1 SGHTA and CDR2 FQGNSA. Germline trimming cut 4 bases from V and 7 bases from J; bases unmatched to any gene: 13. CDR3 bases: TGTGCCAGCAGCTCTCGAGGACTAGCGGGGCCCACGGGGACCCAGTACTTC. Its translation is CASSSRGLAGPTGTQYF.

The table lists this clonotype with a few counts. The J gene is TRBJ2-5, the V gene TRBV20-1; D possibly uses TRBD1 or TRBD2 (5 bases each). Germline V lookup: CDR1 DFQATT, CDR2 SNEGSKA (reference sequence). The V end was cut by 5 bases, the J end by 1 base, with 14 bases between. The CDR3 spans 14 residues. The CDR3 reads CSAWEGTAQETQYF. CDR3 nucleotides: TGCAGTGCTTGGGAAGGGACGGCCCAAGAGACCCAGTACTTC.

This clonotype was seen once. The CDR3 coding sequence is TGTGCCAGCAGTGGGCCGGGACAGATGAACACTGAAGCTTTCTTT. Its translation is CASSGPGQMNTEAFF. The gene calls are TRBV28 and TRBJ1-1, with 7 bases identical to TRBD1. The CDR3 contains 15 residues. After removal of 5 bases from V and 0 bases from J, the junction contained 6 bases not matched to a gene. Germline V lookup: CDR1 MDHEN, CDR2 SYDVKM.

The chain is built from TRBV10-3 and TRBJ1-2; D is possibly TRBD1 (5 bases). Trimming stripped 6 bases from V and 1 base from J, with 15 bases between. Germline V gives CDR1 ENHRY, CDR2 SYGVKD. CDR3 size: 15 residues. The CDR3 DNA reads TGTGCCATCAGGGGACGGCCCGAGGGTAACTATGGCTACACCTTC. Amino acids: CAIRGRPEGNYGYTF.

The chain combines TRBV9 with TRBJ1-5; D is unresolved. This CDR3 has 15 residues. Germline assignment: CDR1 SGDLS and CDR2 YYNGEE. Trimming removed 3 bases at V and 2 bases at J, with 12 bases between. The CDR3 sequence: CASSAAGVGNQPQHF. CDR3 bases: TGTGCCAGCAGCGCGGCCGGTGTGGGCAATCAGCCCCAGCATTTT.

This clonotype was observed a few times. The chain uses TRBV30 and TRBJ1-5; no clear D. This CDR3 is 14 amino acids long. The ends were cut back, 0 bases at V and 4 bases at J, with 10 bases in the middle. CDR1 and CDR2 from the germline V gene are GTSNPN and SVGIG (reference sequence). CDR3 in amino acids: CAWSVGTLNQPQHF. CDR3 in DNA: TGTGCCTGGAGTGTAGGCACCCTGAATCAGCCCCAGCATTTT.

In DNA, the CDR3 is TGCAGTGCTAGAGATGGGACAGGCGGACAGTGGACCTTC. Translated: CSARDGTGGQWTF. This rearrangement joins TRBV20-1 to TRBJ1-2; 8 nucleotides line up with TRBD1. From germline, CDR1 is DFQATT and CDR2 SNEGSKA (reference sequence). This CDR3 has 13 residues. V lost 0 bases, J lost 14 bases, and 11 bases stayed unmatched.

The rearrangement uses TRBV7-2 and TRBJ2-7; D is unresolved. This CDR3 comprises 14 residues. V was pared by 0 bases and J by 0 bases, with 6 bases between. Germline V gene sequence: CDR1 SGHTA, CDR2 FQGNSA. CDR3 nucleotide sequence: TGTGCCAGCAGCTTAGCCTTTAGCTCCTACGAGCAGTACTTC. It yields the protein CASSLAFSSYEQYF. The whole variable domain, filled in from reference TRBV7-2 and TRBJ2-7, reads GAGVSQSPSNKVTEKGKDVELRCDPISGHTALYWYRQSLGQGLEFLIYFQGNSAPDKSGLPSDRFSAERTGGSVSTLTIQRTQQEDSAVYLCASSLAFSSYEQYFGPGTRLTVT.

The chain carries TRBV20-1 and TRBJ2-7, with 9 bases aligning to TRBD1. CDR1 and CDR2 from the germline V gene are DFQATT and SNEGSKA (reference sequence). The CDR3 consists of 14 residues. V lost 4 bases to trimming and J lost 3 bases; unmatched junction nucleotides: 7. The CDR3 here is CSAIGQGHIYEQYF. CDR3 in DNA: TGCAGTGCTATTGGACAGGGGCACATCTACGAGCAGTACTTC.

The chain couples TRBV6-1 to TRBJ2-2, with 8 bases matching TRBD1. The CDR3 spans 15 residues. The V and J ends lost 10 bases and 6 bases, in that order; junction bases with no gene match: 13. Looked up from germline, CDR1 is MNHNS and CDR2 is SASEGT. The CDR3 DNA is TGTGCCACCCAACCCAGGGGGCTAGTTGCCGGGGAGCTGTTTTTT. This encodes CATQPRGLVAGELFF.

This clonotype was seen more than once but under ten times. This chain connects TRBV6-2 or TRBV6-3 to TRBJ2-2; the match to TRBD1 covers 10 bases. CDR1 and CDR2 from the germline V gene are MNHEY and SVGEGT. With 6 bases clipped from V and 3 bases from J, the junction kept 7 bases outside the gene matches. The CDR3 length is 16 residues. The CDR3 nucleotides are TGTGCCAGCAGCCGACAGGGGGCGCGGGACACCGGGGAGCTGTTTTTT. It is translated as CASSRQGARDTGELFF.

This chain uses TRBV24-1 with TRBJ2-3; D unresolved. The CDR3 is made up of 14 amino acids. Between the trimmed V and J ends, which lost 3 bases and 3 bases, there was a span of 9 bases. From germline, CDR1 is KGHDR and CDR2 SFDVKD. DNA for the CDR3: TGTGCCACCAGTGATAGGCTATCTACAGATACGCAGTATTTT. Translation gives CATSDRLSTDTQYF.

This chain connects TRBV11-2 to TRBJ2-1; maybe TRBD1 (6 bases). CDR3 length: 15 amino acids. The germline V and J ends were trimmed by 6 bases and 6 bases, with 18 bases remaining between them. The germline gives CDR1 SGHAT, CDR2 FQNNGV. The CDR3 sequence: CASRTLTGMVNEQFF. The DNA for the CDR3 is TGTGCCAGCAGGACCTTAACAGGGATGGTCAATGAGCAGTTCTTC.

V is TRBV27 and J is TRBJ1-5; the match to TRBD1 covers 12 bases. The CDR3 runs to 16 residues. Per germline, CDR1 MNHEY and CDR2 SMNVEV (reference sequence). The V gene end was trimmed by 6 bases and the J gene end by 3 bases; junction bases not matched to a gene: 6. Here the CDR3 DNA reads TGTGCCAGCAGGCCCGGGACAGGGGGCTTCAATCAGCCCCAGCATTTT. Its protein is CASRPGTGGFNQPQHF.

V gene TRBV28 combines with J gene TRBJ1-6, with TRBD1 as a possible D gene (5 bases). V was shortened by 7 bases and J by 10 bases, with 20 bases between the two germline ends. The CDR3 is made up of 15 amino acids. CDR1 and CDR2 (germline): MDHEN, SYDVKM. The CDR3 nucleotides are TGTGCCAGCAAGCCTGGTGGGGGGTTAGAATCACCCCTCCACTTT. Protein: CASKPGGGLESPLHF.

The chain links TRBV11-2 to TRBJ2-1, with 7 bases that match TRBD2. The V gene end was trimmed by 2 bases and the J gene end by 2 bases; junction bases not matched to a gene: 6. The germline V gene encodes CDR1 SGHAT and CDR2 FQNNGV. This CDR3 region has 16 residues. Written as DNA, the CDR3 is TGTGCCAGCAGCTTACACTCTAGCGGAACCTACAATGAGCAGTTCTTC. Residues: CASSLHSSGTYNEQFF.

The chain has TRBV30 and TRBJ2-4; no firm D call. The CDR3 is 13 amino acids. The V and J ends lost 0 bases and 3 bases respectively, with 6 bases between them. CDR1 and CDR2 (germline): GTSNPN, SVGIG (reference sequence). This CDR3 reads CAWSVGLKNIQYF. DNA for the CDR3: TGTGCCTGGAGTGTTGGGCTCAAAAACATTCAGTACTTC.

The rearrangement uses TRBV18 and TRBJ2-7, with D maybe TRBD1 (6 bases). V was clipped by 5 bases and J by 4 bases, with 9 bases between them. The CDR3 is 12 residues long. Germline V gene lookup returns CDR1 KGHSH and CDR2 LQKENI. CDR3 sequence reads: CASSGQGYEQYF. The CDR3 coding sequence is TGTGCCAGCTCAGGCCAGGGGTACGAGCAGTACTTC. Combining the CDR3 with reference TRBV18 and TRBJ2-7 gives the whole variable domain NAGVMQNPRHLVRRRGQEARLRCSPMKGHSHVYWYRQLPEEGLKFMVYLQKENIIDESGMPKERFSAEFPKEGPSILRIQQVVRGDSAAYFCASSGQGYEQYFGPGTRLTVT.

The rearrangement joins TRBV20-1 to TRBJ1-5; 10 nucleotides agree with TRBD1. The CDR3 contains 15 residues. V gave up 5 bases and J gave up 7 bases; unmatched junction bases: 11. Germline V CDR1 and CDR2: DFQATT, SNEGSKA (reference sequence). The CDR3 sequence: CSAGKGTGEKQPQHF. CDR3 nucleotides: TGCAGTGCTGGGAAAGGGACAGGGGAAAAACAGCCCCAGCATTTT.

This clonotype was counted between two and nine times. The rearrangement links TRBV20-1 to TRBJ2-1; 8 positions match TRBD2. This CDR3 region has 15 residues. Losses at the gene ends were 1 base for V and 9 bases for J; bases not matched to a gene: 11. The germline gives CDR1 DFQATT, CDR2 SNEGSKA (reference sequence). The CDR3 reads CSARAPGLGGGEQFF. The DNA for the CDR3 is TGCAGTGCTAGAGCCCCGGGACTAGGAGGCGGTGAGCAGTTCTTC.

This clonotype was seen a few times. The rearrangement joins TRBV24-1 to TRBJ2-2; possible D gene TRBD1, 5 bases. Trimming shortened V by 4 bases and J by 3 bases, and 14 bases separated the two germline ends. CDR1 and CDR2 (germline): KGHDR, SFDVKD. This CDR3 is 16 amino acids long. CDR3 coding DNA: TGTGCCACCAGTGACCCAGCTAGGGGCGACACCGGGGAGCTGTTTTTT. Residues: CATSDPARGDTGELFF.

The chain is built from TRBV3-1 and TRBJ2-1; 9 bases fit TRBD2. The CDR3 has 16 amino acids. The junction had 11 bases not matched to a gene; V was cut back by 2 bases and J by 9 bases. The germline CDR1 and CDR2 sequences are LGHDT and YNNKEL (reference sequence). The CDR3 is CASSQSETPLAGEQFF. The DNA of the CDR3 is TGTGCCAGCAGCCAATCAGAGACCCCACTAGCGGGTGAGCAGTTCTTC.

The rearrangement joins TRBV6-2 or TRBV6-3 to TRBJ2-1; D is perhaps TRBD2 (6 bases). Germline-derived CDR1 and CDR2 are MNHEY and SVGEGT. CDR3 length equals 18 residues. With 0 bases removed from V and 0 bases from J, the gap between germline ends came to 15 bases. The CDR3 here is CASSYSIGGRRSYNEQFF. The CDR3 nucleotides read TGTGCCAGCAGTTACTCGATTGGAGGGAGGCGCTCCTACAATGAGCAGTTCTTC.

This chain links TRBV12-3 or TRBV12-4 with TRBJ1-3, with 9 nucleotides matching TRBD1. This CDR3 is built from 14 residues. The ends lost 4 bases at V and 2 bases at J; junction bases unmatched: 0. CDR3 nucleotide sequence: TGTGCCAGCAGTTGGACAGGGGCTGGAAACACCATATATTTT. This gives the protein CASSWTGAGNTIYF.

This chain links TRBV6-1 with TRBJ1-2; D is possibly TRBD1 (5 bases). Trimming cost V 9 bases and J 4 bases, with 18 bases left between them. Germline V lookup: CDR1 MNHNS, CDR2 SASEGT. The CDR3 extends over 14 amino acids. The CDR3 bases are TGTGCCAGTGCGGGGGACCCTAATGTCTATGGCTACACCTTC. Translation: CASAGDPNVYGYTF.

J is TRBJ1-1 and V is TRBV7-8; 7 bases are a match to TRBD1. J lost 5 bases, V lost 9 bases, and 15 bases had no gene match. This CDR3 is 15 amino acids long. Germline CDR1 SGHVS, CDR2 FQNEAQ. CDR3 coding DNA: TGTGCCAGTCGCACCACAACAGGGGAGGGAACTGAAGCTTTCTTT. Translating gives CASRTTTGEGTEAFF.